This T cell receptor (beta chain) emerged from a study of T cell changes during pregnancy in multiple sclerosis. Turning to this clone: This same CDR3 is encoded by further DNA sequences in the sample.

Here immunoSEQ multiplex PCR was the method, and the copy in TCRdb shows in-frame clones only, minus some. This sample has about 79,000 clones; around nine tenths occur once, and the top ten carry less than 0.6%. Germline CDR1 is MDHEN and CDR2 is SYDVKM. The CDR3 is 17 residues long. V shed 2 bases, J shed 0 bases, and the junction held 6 bases outside the gene matches. This sample comprised CD4+ T cells from peripheral blood mononuclear cells, obtained in the second trimester of pregnancy. V is TRBV28 and J is TRBJ1-3; 8 nucleotides agree with TRBD1. This TCR came from a female donor with multiple sclerosis, enrolled in a pregnancy study. In nucleotides, the CDR3 is TGTGCCAGCAGTTTAATTCAGGGGGCCACCTCTGGAAACACCATATATTTT. It is translated as CASSLIQGATSGNTIYF.